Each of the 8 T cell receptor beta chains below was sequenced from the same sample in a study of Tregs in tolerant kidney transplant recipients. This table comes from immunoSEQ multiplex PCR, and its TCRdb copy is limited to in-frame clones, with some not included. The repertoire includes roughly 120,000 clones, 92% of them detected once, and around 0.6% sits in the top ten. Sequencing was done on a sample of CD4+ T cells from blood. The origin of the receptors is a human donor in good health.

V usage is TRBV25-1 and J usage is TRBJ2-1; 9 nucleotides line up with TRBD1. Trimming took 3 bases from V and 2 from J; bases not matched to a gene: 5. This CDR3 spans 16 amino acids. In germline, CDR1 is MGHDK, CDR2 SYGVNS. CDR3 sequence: CASSEPRQGAYNEQFF. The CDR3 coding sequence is TGTGCCAGCAGTGAGCCCCGACAGGGGGCCTACAATGAGCAGTTCTTC. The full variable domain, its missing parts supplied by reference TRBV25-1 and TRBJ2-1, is EADIYQTPRYLVIGTGKKITLECSQTMGHDKMYWYQQDPGMELHLIHYSYGVNSTEKGDLSSESTVSRIRTEHFPLTLESARPSHTSQYLCASSEPRQGAYNEQFFGPGTRLTVL.

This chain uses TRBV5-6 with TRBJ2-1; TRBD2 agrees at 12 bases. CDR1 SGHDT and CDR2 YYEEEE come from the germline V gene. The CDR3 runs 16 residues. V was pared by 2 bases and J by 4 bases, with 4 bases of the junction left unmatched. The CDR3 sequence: CASSFRTSGEYNEQFF. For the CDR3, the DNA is TGTGCCAGCAGCTTTCGGACTAGCGGGGAATACAATGAGCAGTTCTTC. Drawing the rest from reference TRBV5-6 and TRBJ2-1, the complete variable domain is DAGVTQSPTHLIKTRGQQVTLRCSPKSGHDTVSWYQQALGQGPQFIFQYYEEEERQRGNFPDRFSGHQFPNYSSELNVNALLLGDSALYLCASSFRTSGEYNEQFFGPGTRLTVL.

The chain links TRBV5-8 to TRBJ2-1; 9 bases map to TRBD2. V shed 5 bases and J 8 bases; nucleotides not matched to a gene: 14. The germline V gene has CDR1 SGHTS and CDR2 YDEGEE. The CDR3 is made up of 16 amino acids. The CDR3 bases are TGTGCCAGCAGTACGGACAGGCTAGCGGGATTAGATGAGCAGTTCTTC. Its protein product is CASSTDRLAGLDEQFF.

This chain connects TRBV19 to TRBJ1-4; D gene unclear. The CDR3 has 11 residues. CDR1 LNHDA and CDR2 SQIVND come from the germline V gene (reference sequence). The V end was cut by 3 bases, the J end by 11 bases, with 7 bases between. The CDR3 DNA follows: TGTGCCAGTAGTATGGGCGGGAAACTGTTTTTT. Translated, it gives CASSMGGKLFF.

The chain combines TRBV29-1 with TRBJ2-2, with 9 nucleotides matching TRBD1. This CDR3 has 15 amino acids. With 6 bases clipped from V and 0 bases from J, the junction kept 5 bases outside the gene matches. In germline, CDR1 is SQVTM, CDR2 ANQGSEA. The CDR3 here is CSVSRDRANTGELFF. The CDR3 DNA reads TGCAGCGTCTCCCGGGACAGGGCGAACACCGGGGAGCTGTTTTTT.

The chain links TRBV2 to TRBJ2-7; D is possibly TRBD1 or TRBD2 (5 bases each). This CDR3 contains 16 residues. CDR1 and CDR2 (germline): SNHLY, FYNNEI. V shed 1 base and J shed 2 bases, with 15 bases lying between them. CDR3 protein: CASSEVSGRQTYEQYF. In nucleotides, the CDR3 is TGTGCCAGCAGTGAAGTGTCGGGACGGCAGACCTACGAGCAGTACTTC.

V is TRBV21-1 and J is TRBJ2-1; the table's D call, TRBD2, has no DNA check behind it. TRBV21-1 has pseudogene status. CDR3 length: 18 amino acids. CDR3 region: CASSKARSGGLVYNEQFF. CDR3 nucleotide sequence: TGTGCCAGCAGCAAAGCCCGTTCGGGGGGGCTGGTCTACAATGAGCAGTTCTTC.

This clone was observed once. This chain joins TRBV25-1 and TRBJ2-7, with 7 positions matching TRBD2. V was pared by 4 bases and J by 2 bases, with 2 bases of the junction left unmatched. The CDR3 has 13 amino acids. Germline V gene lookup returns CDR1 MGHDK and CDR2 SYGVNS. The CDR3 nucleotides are TGTGCCAGCAGTGCGGGGGGAGCCTACGAGCAGTACTTC. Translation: CASSAGGAYEQYF.